The rows below give T cell receptor beta chains drawn from one sample of a study of blood T cell repertoires in COVID-19. Measured with immunoSEQ multiplex PCR; TCRdb has only the in-frame clones, and not every one. The data contain some 190,000 clones, approximately 89% of them singletons. Sample: PBMCs or T cells enriched from blood (not recorded which). The receptor set was obtained from a woman aged 40 to 50 with acute COVID-19. Each CDR3 is given with its conserved first and last residue.

v_call	j_call	cdr3_aa
TRBV7-9	TRBJ1-2	CASSARQGSYGYTF
TRBV6-2/TRBV6-3	TRBJ1-5	CASSDHRGGQPQHF
TRBV5-4	TRBJ1-2	CASSPDRGLSYGYTF
TRBV5-1	TRBJ1-2	CASSRDTYGYTF
TRBV30	TRBJ2-1	CAVREGHYNEQFF
TRBV12-5	TRBJ1-5	CASGETGPIYFGQPQHF
TRBV7-9	TRBJ1-2	CASSLDIRGSGYTF
TRBV7-8	TRBJ2-4	CASSLEGVLAKNIQYF
TRBV5-8	TRBJ2-7	CASSLSLSADEQYF
TRBV10-1	TRBJ2-7	CARRAGTDSYEQYF
TRBV15	TRBJ2-4	CATSKSAIDRGVAKNIQYF
TRBV11-3	TRBJ2-7	CASSQPGQTYEQYF
TRBV19	TRBJ1-3	CASSIPIELGQKRNTIYF
TRBV14	TRBJ1-2	CASSQRTGLRDYGYTF
TRBV5-1	TRBJ1-1	CASSLVQGDTEAFF
TRBV4-1	TRBJ1-4	CASSSRFNEKLFF
TRBV5-1	TRBJ2-1	CASSSRASGSSYNEQFF
TRBV14	TRBJ2-1	CASSQDRGYYNEQFF
TRBV18	TRBJ2-7	CASSPSGGAGEQYF
TRBV7-8	TRBJ2-2	CASSPSSGSYTGELFF
TRBV28	TRBJ1-5	CASSLSGTGRNQPQHF
TRBV5-4	TRBJ1-6	CASSFSGTGASPLHF
TRBV18	TRBJ1-2	CASSSLQGIERGYTF
TRBV27	TRBJ1-6	CASSLGQGNSPLHF
TRBV30	TRBJ2-7	CAWSSGGEQYF
TRBV7-2	TRBJ2-2	CASSLGAGGSTGELFF
TRBV9	TRBJ2-1	CASSPGQGALYEQFF
TRBV11-2	TRBJ1-4	CASSFSRTAGIEKLFF
TRBV6-5	TRBJ2-1	CASSYRQAGINEQFF
TRBV5-1	TRBJ2-5	CASSLDLQETQYF
TRBV2	TRBJ2-1	CASRAHSGAPTKQFF
TRBV2	TRBJ2-3	CASSDDIASTDTQYF
TRBV18	TRBJ1-1	CASSQGDTEAFF
TRBV12-3/TRBV12-4	TRBJ2-1	CASRPQQDEQFF
TRBV11-2	TRBJ2-2	CASSFSAGVKAGELFF
TRBV2	TRBJ2-1	CASYGTNEQFF
TRBV6-1	TRBJ1-6	CASSEGRANSPLHF
TRBV7-9	TRBJ1-4	CASSPGQVNEKLFF
TRBV28	TRBJ1-2	CAAAANYGYTF
TRBV28	TRBJ1-1	CASSLSRRREAFF
TRBV19	TRBJ1-1	CASSRTGTDEAFF
TRBV3-1/TRBV3-2	TRBJ2-3	CASSQVAGGTDTQYF
TRBV6-6	TRBJ2-7	CASTDSGGLYEQYF
TRBV19	TRBJ1-5	CASSIDIGSGSQRQVKPQHF
TRBV30	TRBJ1-2	CAWSASRGTGTYGYTF
TRBV6-5	TRBJ2-4	CASSPRGQGNIQYF
TRBV15	TRBJ2-3	CATSRELGTDTQYF
TRBV29-1	TRBJ2-5	CSVETSGGRETQYF
TRBV12-3/TRBV12-4	TRBJ2-1	CASSRSGGEQFF
TRBV5-4	TRBJ1-6	CASSVRDMGFHNSPLHF
TRBV3-1/TRBV3-2	TRBJ2-5	CASSERGTQKETQYF
TRBV28	TRBJ2-3	CASRPDSTDTQYF
TRBV6-1	TRBJ2-3	CASSELAGGPDTQYF
TRBV5-6	TRBJ1-2	CASSSSRGGYTF
TRBV2	TRBJ2-3	CASSGGRADTQYF
TRBV19	TRBJ2-4	CASSNLLAGGKNIQYF
TRBV30	TRBJ1-3	CAWSAQGGGTSGNTIYF
TRBV7-9	TRBJ1-2	CASSPTATVIYGYTF
TRBV9	TRBJ2-3	CASTRRGGAGTDTQYF
TRBV28	TRBJ2-7	CASSLSGGREDEQYF